What follows describes a single T cell receptor beta chain. Arm-PCR of CDR3 regions and iRepertoire HTBI primers were the basis on which TCR beta libraries were built. TCRdb reprocessed the multiplex PCR reads via MiXCR and lists one record per CDR3 protein. Seen here are about 540,000 distinct CDR3 sequences, 13% observed once, and the top ten hold under 10%. Time point meaning: newly diagnosed GD, antithyroid drugs for less than 3 months. Preparation of the TCR library used RNA extracted from PBMCs. Criteria from the American Thyroid Association guidelines were applied to diagnose Graves' disease. Trimming removed 4 bases from V and 12 bases from J, with 13 bases in between. The V gene's germline CDR1 is SQVTM and CDR2 ANQGSEA. The CDR3 has 11 amino acids. This sample was taken from a study of regulatory T cells in long-lasting Graves disease. These same data were also listed under a study on T cells in Graves' hyperthyroidism and ophthalmopathy.

The TCR originated in a man aged 30 to 39 with Graves disease. The sample was peripheral blood mononuclear cells (PBMCs), taken at new diagnosis, from a patient treated with antithyroid drugs. The chain recombines TRBV29-1 with TRBJ2-1; D call uncertain. DNA of the CDR3: TGCAGCGTTGTTTCCTCGCGTTGGCAGTTCTTC. Its protein is CSVVSSRWQFF.